This passage covers 28 T cell receptor beta chains from one sample sequenced in a study of identical twins. Each CDR3 protein gets one entry after TCRdb re-called the 5' RACE reads with MiXCR. The sample lists about 690,000 distinct CDR3 sequences, approximately 6.1% occurring once. Sequenced sample: naive T cells sorted from blood. These receptors were collected from a man aged 18 to 29 in good health.

Many counts were recorded for this clonotype. The chain couples TRBV5-1 to TRBJ2-1; 7 nucleotides line up with TRBD2. Germline CDR1 is SGHRS and CDR2 is YFSETQ. The CDR3 covers 15 residues. V dropped 5 bases and J dropped 4; count of bases not matched to a gene: 9. The CDR3 DNA follows: TGCGCCAGCAGGGATGGACTAGGTGGTTACAATGAGCAGTTCTTC. Translation gives CASRDGLGGYNEQFF.

This clonotype was seen at least ten times. The chain uses TRBV7-9 and TRBJ2-3; TRBD2 matches 10 bases. This CDR3 has 14 amino acids. The germline V gene has CDR1 SEHNR and CDR2 FQNEAQ (reference sequence). Germline trimming cut 10 bases from V and 3 bases from J; bases unmatched to any gene: 7. The CDR3 DNA reads as TGTGCCACTGAGGGACTAGCGTATACAGATACGCAGTATTTT. Translated, it gives CATEGLAYTDTQYF.

This clonotype was detected ten times or more. The rearrangement uses TRBV5-1 and TRBJ2-1, with TRBD2 matching 9 bases. Germline-derived CDR1 and CDR2 are SGHRS and YFSETQ. The CDR3 is 16 residues long. The junction had 6 bases not matched to a gene; V was cut back by 0 bases and J by 5 bases. CDR3 bases: TGCGCCAGCAGCTTGGACGCGGGAGGGAGTAACAATGAGCAGTTCTTC. Translation: CASSLDAGGSNNEQFF.

This clonotype came up a few times. The rearrangement joins TRBV9 to TRBJ2-3; TRBD2 is a possible D gene (5 bases). V was shortened by 0 bases and J by 4 bases, with 12 bases between the two germline ends. This CDR3 contains 15 residues. Germline V gene data show CDR1 as SGDLS and CDR2 as YYNGEE. The chain's CDR3 is CASSVAGGSPDTQYF. The CDR3, as DNA: TGTGCCAGCAGCGTAGCGGGCGGGTCCCCAGATACGCAGTATTTT. The full variable domain, its missing parts supplied by reference TRBV9 and TRBJ2-3, is DSGVTQTPKHLITATGQRVTLRCSPRSGDLSVYWYQQSLDQGLQFLIQYYNGEERAKGNILERFSAQQFPDLHSELNLSSLELGDSALYFCASSVAGGSPDTQYFGPGTRLTVL.

This clonotype was found a few times. The J gene is TRBJ2-7, the V gene TRBV12-3 or TRBV12-4; D is unresolved. The V and J ends lost 0 bases and 12 bases respectively, with 9 bases between them. The CDR3 is 11 amino acids. CDR3 amino acids: CASSLAGRTYV. The CDR3 DNA reads as TGTGCCAGCAGTTTAGCAGGCAGGACGTACGTC.

In this sample, this clonotype turned up many times. J is TRBJ2-1 and V is TRBV25-1; no clear D gene. Trimming shortened V by 1 base and J by 7 bases, and 5 bases separated the two germline ends. The germline gives CDR1 MGHDK, CDR2 SYGVNS. The CDR3 totals 12 residues. The CDR3 reads CASSESGNEQFF. In nucleotides, the CDR3 is TGTGCCAGCAGTGAATCCGGGAATGAGCAGTTCTTC.

This clonotype has at least ten counts. The rearrangement uses TRBV29-1 and TRBJ2-1; TRBD1 aligns across 7 bases. The J segment lost 6 bases and the V segment lost 0 bases, leaving 8 bases of the junction unmatched. The CDR3 loop spans 15 amino acids. CDR1 is SQVTM, CDR2 ANQGSEA, per germline. The CDR3 region has the DNA TGCAGCGTTGAAGACCTGACAGGGTTTGGCAATGAGCAGTTCTTC. Its translation: CSVEDLTGFGNEQFF.

CDR3 amino acids: CASSRVYNSPLHF. The CDR3 DNA sequence: TGTGCCAGCAGTAGGGTTTATAATTCACCCCTCCACTTT. V usage is TRBV7-2 and J usage is TRBJ1-6; D is uncertain. The germline gives CDR1 SGHTA, CDR2 FQGNSA. Trimming cost V 6 bases and J 4 bases, with 7 bases left between them. The CDR3 runs 13 residues.

The gene calls are TRBV3-1 and TRBJ2-7; D is unclear. Trimming removed 3 bases at V and 5 bases at J, with 14 bases between. Germline CDR1 LGHDT, CDR2 YNNKEL (reference sequence). CDR3 length equals 14 residues. The CDR3 nucleotides are TGTGCCAGCAGCCATCATCCGGTACCCCACGAGCAGTACTTC. Its translation is CASSHHPVPHEQYF.

This clonotype showed up many times. J is TRBJ2-2 and V is TRBV29-1; unclear D gene. This CDR3 is built from 14 residues. The germline V gene encodes CDR1 SQVTM and CDR2 ANQGSEA. Trimming pared 6 bases from V and 1 base from J, leaving 12 bases between. CDR3 sequence (DNA): TGCAGCGTCCATTTTTCGATGAACACCGGGGAGCTGTTTTTT. Protein: CSVHFSMNTGELFF.

At least ten counts were recorded for this clonotype. The chain has TRBV7-6 and TRBJ2-2; 9 bases align to TRBD2. CDR3 length equals 16 residues. The germline V gene encodes CDR1 SGHVS and CDR2 FNYEAQ. The J segment lost 4 bases and the V segment lost 0 bases, leaving 3 bases of the junction unmatched. The CDR3 protein is CASSLALREGTGELFF. CDR3 bases: TGTGCCAGCAGCTTAGCGCTGCGGGAGGGCACCGGGGAGCTGTTTTTT.

This rearrangement joins TRBV12-3 or TRBV12-4 to TRBJ2-7; D perhaps matches TRBD2 (5 bases). This CDR3 is 14 amino acids long. The germline V and J ends were trimmed by 6 bases and 3 bases, with 15 bases remaining between them. The CDR3 reads CASSLAAGVYEQYV. The CDR3 DNA sequence: TGTGCCAGCAGCCTTGCGGCGGGCGTCTACGAGCAGTACGTC.

This clonotype was detected a few times. This chain links TRBV20-1 with TRBJ2-5, with D possibly TRBD2 on 6 matching bases. V was cut by 5 bases and J by 0 bases, with 13 bases left in between. Germline V gives CDR1 DFQATT, CDR2 SNEGSKA (reference sequence). The CDR3 contains 14 residues. The CDR3 DNA sequence: TGCAGTGCTGACCTGGGCGGGAACCAAGAGACCCAGTACTTC. Encoded protein: CSADLGGNQETQYF.

This clonotype has a count of ten or more. The chain links TRBV7-3 to TRBJ2-1; 9 positions agree with TRBD2. Germline-derived CDR1 and CDR2 are SGHTA and FQGTGA. V lost 2 bases and J lost 13; bases outside the gene matches: 18. The CDR3 has 17 amino acids. The CDR3: CASSLVWSSGKRTGQFF. In DNA, the CDR3 is TGTGCCAGCAGCTTAGTCTGGTCTAGCGGGAAACGGACCGGTCAGTTCTTC.

The sample holds many counts of this clonotype. The V call is TRBV11-2, the J call TRBJ1-3; D is undetermined. This CDR3 contains 13 residues. CDR1 is SGHAT, CDR2 FQNNGV, per germline. Trimming stripped 1 base from V and 2 bases from J, with 3 bases between. CDR3 protein: CASSLAPGNTIYF. CDR3 DNA: TGTGCCAGCAGCTTAGCCCCTGGAAACACCATATATTTT.

In its sample, this clonotype was seen many times. The genes are TRBV12-3 or TRBV12-4 and TRBJ2-1; a weak D match, TRBD2 (6 bases). This CDR3 comprises 16 residues. Trimming left V 5 bases short and J 9 bases short, with 23 bases between. CDR3 coding DNA: TGTGCCAGCAGTCCCGGTACGGGGGTGACTACAGTTGAGCAGTTCTTC. This translates into CASSPGTGVTTVEQFF.

This clonotype was counted many times. V gene TRBV10-3 combines with J gene TRBJ2-1; either TRBD1 or TRBD2 may supply D (7 bases each). Trimming pared 10 bases from V and 5 bases from J, leaving 15 bases between. The germline gives CDR1 ENHRY, CDR2 SYGVKD. The length of the CDR3 is 13 residues. CDR3 nucleotides: TGTGCCACCGGGGGGACAGTTAACAATGAGCAGTTCTTC. As protein: CATGGTVNNEQFF.

The chain joins TRBV6-5 to TRBJ2-1, with D possibly called TRBD1 or TRBD2 (5 bases each). The CDR3 extends over 16 amino acids. Germline V gives CDR1 MNHEY, CDR2 SVGAGI. V was trimmed by 2 bases and J by 4 bases, leaving 15 bases between them. The CDR3 DNA reads as TGTGCCAGCAGTTACGGTGGGGACCCTCCTTACAATGAGCAGTTCTTC. It codes for CASSYGGDPPYNEQFF.

In its sample, this clonotype was seen a few times. The chain is built from TRBV20-1 and TRBJ2-1; D is undetermined. Deletions cut 4 bases from V and 9 bases from J, with 16 bases between. This CDR3 contains 13 residues. Germline V gene data show CDR1 as DFQATT and CDR2 as SNEGSKA (reference sequence). CDR3 DNA: TGCAGTGCTACCGAACTAAACCCGACTGAGCAGTTCTTC. Its protein is CSATELNPTEQFF.

This clonotype came up many times. This chain joins TRBV2 and TRBJ2-2; perhaps D is TRBD1 or TRBD2 (5 bases each). The V gene lost 2 bases and the J gene lost 5 bases, with 9 bases spanning the gap. The CDR3 runs 14 residues. Germline V CDR1 and CDR2: SNHLY, FYNNEI. CDR3 in amino acids: CASSETRGTGELFF. The CDR3 DNA reads TGTGCCAGCAGTGAAACGAGGGGTACCGGGGAGCTGTTTTTT.

At least ten counts were recorded for this clonotype. This rearrangement joins TRBV20-1 to TRBJ2-1; TRBD2 aligns across 10 bases. Germline V gene lookup returns CDR1 DFQATT and CDR2 SNEGSKA (reference sequence). With 6 bases clipped from V and 10 bases from J, the junction kept 15 bases outside the gene matches. The CDR3 is 15 residues long. The CDR3 here is CSARTDQLAGLEQFF. The CDR3 coding sequence is TGCAGTGCCCGAACGGACCAACTAGCGGGACTGGAGCAGTTCTTC.

This clonotype was counted a few times. This sequence joins TRBV2 and TRBJ2-2, with D tentatively TRBD1 or TRBD2 (5 bases each). CDR1 and CDR2 from the germline V gene are SNHLY and FYNNEI. The CDR3 has 15 amino acids. Trimming cost V 10 bases and J 1 base, with 16 bases left between them. For the CDR3, the DNA is TGTGCCACCGGGACGACCCCCGTGAACACCGGGGAGCTGTTTTTT. It encodes CATGTTPVNTGELFF. The full variable domain, rest sourced from reference TRBV2 and TRBJ2-2, is EPEVTQTPSHQVTQMGQEVILRCVPISNHLYFYWYRQILGQKVEFLVSFYNNEISEKSEIFDDQFSVERPDGSNFTLKIRSTKLEDSAMYFCATGTTPVNTGELFFGEGSRLTVL.

In its sample, this clonotype was seen many times. The chain has TRBV10-3 and TRBJ2-3; D might be TRBD2 (5 bases). Trimming left V 4 bases short and J 1 base short, with 12 bases between. Germline V gene sequence: CDR1 ENHRY, CDR2 SYGVKD. This CDR3 comprises 15 residues. The CDR3 nucleotides are TGTGCCATCAGTGGGGGAAGGCGGGGCACAGATACGCAGTATTTT. Translation: CAISGGRRGTDTQYF.

The V call is TRBV24-1, the J call TRBJ2-3; no clear D gene. Per germline, CDR1 KGHDR and CDR2 SFDVKD. This CDR3 comprises 16 residues. Trimming pared 2 bases from V and 6 bases from J, leaving 17 bases between. This CDR3 reads CATSDSVVVAADTQYF. The DNA of the CDR3 is TGTGCCACCAGTGATTCGGTGGTGGTAGCAGCTGATACGCAGTATTTT.

This clonotype was found many times. J is TRBJ2-1 and V is TRBV29-1, with D possibly being TRBD2 (5 bases). There are 14 residues in the CDR3. Trimming took off 3 bases at V and 9 bases at J, with 18 bases between the two ends. Germline assignment: CDR1 SQVTM and CDR2 ANQGSEA. CDR3 sequence: CSVDTRTVNLEQFF. CDR3 DNA sequence: TGCAGCGTTGACACCAGGACTGTCAATCTTGAGCAGTTCTTC.

The chain joins TRBV7-9 to TRBJ2-1, with D maybe TRBD1 (6 bases). The ends were cut back, 5 bases at V and 8 bases at J, with 10 bases in the middle. This CDR3 has 12 amino acids. Germline CDR1 SEHNR, CDR2 FQNEAQ (reference sequence). DNA of the CDR3: TGTGCCAGCAGCGGTCAGGGGTATGAGCAGTTCTTC. It yields the protein CASSGQGYEQFF.

This clonotype was seen at least ten times. The gene calls are TRBV29-1 and TRBJ2-3; 7 nucleotides line up with TRBD1. V trimming: 6 bases; J trimming: 5 bases; junction bases outside the gene matches: 5. From germline, CDR1 is SQVTM and CDR2 ANQGSEA. This CDR3 is 12 amino acids long. This chain's CDR3 is CSVPTGVDTQYF. The CDR3 DNA reads TGCAGCGTCCCCACAGGGGTAGATACGCAGTATTTT.

This clonotype appeared many times. The V gene is TRBV12-3 or TRBV12-4, the J gene TRBJ1-5; maybe TRBD1 (5 bases). The CDR3 has 13 residues. The V gene lost 7 bases and the J gene lost 7 bases, with 14 bases spanning the gap. Here the CDR3 DNA reads TGTGCCAGCACCTGGGACCGGGGACAGCCCCAGCATTTT. This encodes CASTWDRGQPQHF.